Shown below are 15 T cell receptor beta chains from a single sample sequenced in a study of multiple sclerosis patients with progressive multifocal leukoencephalopathy. Time point of the sample: before natalizumab initiation. Assay used: immunoSEQ multiplex PCR; TCRdb lists only in-frame clones, some missing. This table has fewer than 40,000 clones, 90% to 95% appearing once. Sequencing was done on a sample of PBMCs. The receptors were gathered from a man under 40 with multiple sclerosis.

The J gene is TRBJ1-2, the V gene TRBV19; 10 nucleotides line up with TRBD1. CDR3 size: 17 residues. The germline gives CDR1 LNHDA, CDR2 SQIVND (reference sequence). Trimming removed 1 base from V and 6 bases from J; junction bases left unmatched: 11. For the CDR3, the DNA is TGTGCCAGTAGTATAGCCGTCCGACAGGGGGCCAGAGATGGCTACACCTTC. Translation gives CASSIAVRQGARDGYTF.

This chain uses TRBV5-4 with TRBJ2-7; TRBD2 matches 10 bases. The CDR3 consists of 15 residues. V lost 3 bases and J lost 5; bases outside the gene matches: 8. Germline V gene data show CDR1 as SGHNT and CDR2 as YYREEE (reference sequence). The CDR3 region has the DNA TGTGCCAGCAGCTCTAGAGCGGGAGGGTACAACGAGCAGTACTTC. Protein: CASSSRAGGYNEQYF.

This clone was found once. This sequence joins TRBV29-1 and TRBJ1-2, with D perhaps TRBD1 (5 bases). V was cut by 6 bases and J by 5 bases, with 19 bases left in between. From germline, CDR1 is SQVTM and CDR2 ANQGSEA. CDR3 size: 14 residues. CDR3 DNA sequence: TGCAGCGTGGTAAAGGAGTCAGGGAAGTATGGCTACACCTTC. It translates to CSVVKESGKYGYTF.

The rearrangement uses TRBV6-5 and TRBJ1-2, with 7 bases lining up with TRBD1. Germline CDR1 reads MNHEY; CDR2 reads SVGAGI. This CDR3 is built from 13 residues. V lost 5 bases and J lost 8; bases outside the gene matches: 8. The CDR3 sequence: CASSNDRVGGYTF. Written as DNA, the CDR3 is TGTGCCAGCAGTAACGACAGGGTCGGCGGCTACACCTTC.

J is TRBJ2-2 and V is TRBV4-1; 11 nucleotides agree with TRBD2. The CDR3 is 17 residues long. CDR1 is MGHRA, CDR2 YSYEKL, per germline. J was trimmed by 7 bases and V by 1 base; bases with no gene match: 8. This CDR3 is CASSQGLAGGPHGELFF. CDR3 DNA sequence: TGCGCCAGCAGCCAAGGGTTAGCGGGAGGGCCCCACGGGGAGCTGTTTTTT.

The chain carries TRBV6-1 and TRBJ1-1; D is undetermined. Germline CDR1 reads MNHNS; CDR2 reads SASEGT. CDR3 size: 13 residues. V was pared by 3 bases and J by 5 bases, with 10 bases between. The CDR3, as DNA: TGTGCCAGCAGTGATAACGGGAGGACTGAAGCTTTCTTT. This encodes CASSDNGRTEAFF.

The gene calls are TRBV27 and TRBJ2-7; 8 bases are shared with TRBD1. The germline CDR1 and CDR2 sequences are MNHEY and SMNVEV (reference sequence). Losses at the gene ends were 0 bases for V and 3 bases for J; bases not matched to a gene: 7. This CDR3 spans 16 amino acids. CDR3 amino acids: CASSLSPGRGHYEQYF. Here the CDR3 DNA reads TGTGCCAGCAGTTTATCCCCTGGCAGGGGGCACTACGAGCAGTACTTC.

The chain employs TRBV4-1 and TRBJ2-5; tentatively, D is TRBD1 or TRBD2 (5 bases each). The last part of the DNA fits TRBJ2-7 better; the J call may be wrong. Germline assignment: CDR1 MGHRA and CDR2 YSYEKL. This CDR3 has 15 residues. CDR3 residues: CASSWDDRATYEQYF. Written as DNA, the CDR3 is TGCGCCAGCAGCTGGGACGACCGGGCAACCTACGAGCAGTACTTC.

This clone occurred a few times. The rearrangement links TRBV4-1 to TRBJ2-3; TRBD1 aligns across 8 bases. Trimming at V came to 0 bases and at J to 6 bases, leaving 5 bases not matched to a gene. The V gene's germline CDR1 is MGHRA and CDR2 YSYEKL. The CDR3 is 15 amino acids. CDR3 region: CASSQERHRGDTQYF. The CDR3 nucleotides read TGCGCCAGCAGCCAAGAACGTCACAGGGGGGATACGCAGTATTTT.

The V call is TRBV7-2, the J call TRBJ2-1; 7 nucleotides align to TRBD2. Germline V gives CDR1 SGHTA, CDR2 FQGNSA. This CDR3 has 15 amino acids. Trimming removed 8 bases from V and 1 base from J; junction bases left unmatched: 8. CDR3 sequence reads: CASAGSGTSYNEQFF. CDR3 in DNA: TGTGCCAGCGCTGGGAGCGGGACGTCCTACAATGAGCAGTTCTTC.

V gene TRBV7-9 combines with J gene TRBJ2-7; a possible D gene is TRBD2 (6 bases). The germline gives CDR1 SEHNR, CDR2 FQNEAQ (reference sequence). This CDR3 contains 16 residues. The V and J ends lost 5 bases and 4 bases respectively, with 21 bases between them. The CDR3 is CASSPPEGLQMYEQYF. The CDR3 bases are TGTGCCAGCAGCCCACCCGAGGGACTCCAAATGTACGAGCAGTACTTC.

Details on this clone: The junction departs from the called germline gene at one end, perhaps through a read error. DNA of the CDR3: TGTGCCAGCAGTGGGGGGAACGCTGAAGCTTTCTTT. It specifies CASSGGNAEAFF. The chain uses TRBV2 and TRBJ1-1; D perhaps matches TRBD1 (5 bases). Per the germline V gene, CDR1 is SNHLY and CDR2 is FYNNEI. The CDR3 totals 12 residues.

The chain employs TRBV10-3 and TRBJ2-5, with 7 bases identical to TRBD1. V gave up 0 bases and J gave up 1 base; unmatched junction bases: 2. CDR1 ENHRY and CDR2 SYGVKD come from the germline V gene. The CDR3 spans 15 residues. As DNA, the CDR3 is TGTGCCATCAGTGAGTCGGACAGGAGCCAAGAGACCCAGTACTTC. The encoded protein is CAISESDRSQETQYF.

The gene calls are TRBV27 and TRBJ2-3; 7 bases fit TRBD2. CDR3 length: 14 residues. Germline V gives CDR1 MNHEY, CDR2 SMNVEV (reference sequence). Trimming at V came to 8 bases and at J to 3 bases, leaving 8 bases not matched to a gene. CDR3 in amino acids: CASSWGAGTDTQYF. CDR3 nucleotides: TGTGCCAGCTCCTGGGGAGCGGGGACAGATACGCAGTATTTT.

This clone was seen a handful of times. Here the CDR3 DNA reads TGTGCCAGCAGCCAAGGGACTAGCGGGCAGGAGACCCAGTACTTC. This codes for CASSQGTSGQETQYF. V usage is TRBV4-2 and J usage is TRBJ2-5, with 11 bases aligning to TRBD2. V shed 1 base and J 5 bases; nucleotides not matched to a gene: 3. CDR1 LGHNA and CDR2 YNFKEQ come from the germline V gene. CDR3 length equals 15 residues.